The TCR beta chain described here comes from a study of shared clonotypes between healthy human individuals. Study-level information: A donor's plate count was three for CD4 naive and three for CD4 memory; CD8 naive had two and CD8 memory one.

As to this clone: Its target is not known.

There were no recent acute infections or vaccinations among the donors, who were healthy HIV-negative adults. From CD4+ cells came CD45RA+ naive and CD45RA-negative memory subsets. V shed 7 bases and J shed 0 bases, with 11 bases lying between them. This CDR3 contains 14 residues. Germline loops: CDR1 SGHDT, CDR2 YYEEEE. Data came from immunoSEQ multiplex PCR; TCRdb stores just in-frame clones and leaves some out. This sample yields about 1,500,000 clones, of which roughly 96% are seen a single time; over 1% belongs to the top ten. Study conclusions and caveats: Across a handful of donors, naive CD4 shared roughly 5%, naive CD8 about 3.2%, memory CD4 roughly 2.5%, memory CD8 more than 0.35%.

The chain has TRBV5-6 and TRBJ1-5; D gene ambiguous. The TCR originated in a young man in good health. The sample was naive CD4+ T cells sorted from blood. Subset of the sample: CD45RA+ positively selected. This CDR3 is CASGSRGSNQPQHF. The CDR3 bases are TGTGCCAGCGGTTCTCGGGGTAGCAATCAGCCCCAGCATTTT.